The rows below give T cell receptor beta chains drawn from one sample of a study of OX40 agonist ivuxolimab in advanced cancers. Repertoires were generated with immunoSEQ multiplex PCR, while TCRdb's copy carries only in-frame clones and drops some. Of approximately 74,000 clones listed, approximately 90% are singletons. The sequenced sample was CD4+ or CD8+ T cells sorted from blood, obtained in a trial of the OX40 agonist ivuxolimab. These receptors were collected from an adult with an advanced solid tumor such as melanoma, head and neck, liver or kidney cancer. Each CDR3 is given with its conserved first and last residue. D genes are given only for firm matches. Expanded clones get a size class; other rows say once, few or many, or leave the size out.

D	J	size	V	DNA	CDR3
-	TRBJ1-1	few	TRBV19	TGTGCCAGTACCTTCTCGAACACTGAAGCTTTCTTT	CASTFSNTEAFF
TRBD1	TRBJ1-2	-	TRBV7-9	TGTGCCAGCAGCCCCTGGACAGGGGAAGGCTACACCTTC	CASSPWTGEGYTF
-	TRBJ1-3	-	TRBV7-2	TGTGCCAGCAGCCAAGGCCCGGGGGCTGGAAACACCATATATTTT	CASSQGPGAGNTIYF
-	TRBJ1-5	-	TRBV28	TGTGCCAGCAGTCATCCCCACAGCCAGCCCCAGCATTTT	CASSHPHSQPQHF
-	TRBJ2-7	-	TRBV6-6	TGTGCCACCGGTGGGTTGCGTTACGAGCAGTACTTC	CATGGLRYEQYF
TRBD1	TRBJ2-3	-	TRBV7-9	TGTGCCAGCAGCTTGCCACCGGGACAGGGGGAAACAGATACGCAGTATTTT	CASSLPPGQGETDTQYF
-	TRBJ1-1	-	TRBV4-2	TGTGCCAGCAGCCTAGGAGGACAGAGAGCTTTCTTT	CASSLGGQRAFF
TRBD2	TRBJ2-7	-	TRBV7-2	TGTGCCAGCAGCTTAGGACTAGCGGGAGGGCCGGTCGAGCAGTACTTC	CASSLGLAGGPVEQYF
-	TRBJ1-2	-	TRBV6-6	TGTGCCGCTTGGATGGTAAACTATGGCTACACCTTC	CAAWMVNYGYTF
-	TRBJ2-5	-	TRBV11-2	TGTGCCAGCAGCTTAGGGTGGGAAGAGACCCAGTACTTC	CASSLGWEETQYF
-	TRBJ2-3	-	TRBV4-2	TGTGCCAGCAGCCAAGGGGTCTTAGCCTCGACAGATACGCAGTATTTT	CASSQGVLASTDTQYF
TRBD2	TRBJ2-1	-	TRBV12-5	TGTGCTAGTGGTTTGGTTTTAGGACTAGTTAATGAGCAGTTCTTC	CASGLVLGLVNEQFF
-	TRBJ1-4	-	TRBV27	TGTGCCAACCGGAGCAGAGAAGGGCAGGGGACGTGTGCTAATGAAAAACTGTTTTTT	CANRSREGQGTCANEKLFF
-	TRBJ2-1	-	TRBV27	TGTGCCAGCAGTTTCGCCAGTCCCGGCCCCTACAATGAGCAGTTCTTC	CASSFASPGPYNEQFF
TRBD1	TRBJ2-3	-	TRBV4-3	TGCGCCAGCAGCCACCTTTTGACAGGGAACACAGATACGCAGTATTTT	CASSHLLTGNTDTQYF
-	TRBJ1-1	-	TRBV19	TGTGCCAGTAGTATAGGAGGTTCTGTTACTGAAGCTTTCTTT	CASSIGGSVTEAFF
-	TRBJ2-1	-	TRBV7-9	TGTGCCAGCAGCTTAATTCGACAGACCAATGAGCAGTTCTTC	CASSLIRQTNEQFF
TRBD1	TRBJ1-4	-	TRBV4-3	TGCGCCAGCAGCTACAGGGGCGAGAATGAAAAACTGTTTTTT	CASSYRGENEKLFF
TRBD2	TRBJ2-5	-	TRBV2	TGTGCCAGCAGGGCGTATCAAGCGGGGCTAGAGACCCAGTACTTC	CASRAYQAGLETQYF
-	TRBJ2-3	-	TRBV5-5	TGTGCCAGCAGCTTCCTGGGGGGTAGCACAGATACGCAGTATTTT	CASSFLGGSTDTQYF
TRBD1	TRBJ2-7	-	TRBV19	TGTGCCAGTAGTCGAGGACAGGGATCCTACGAGCAGTACTTC	CASSRGQGSYEQYF
-	TRBJ2-7	-	TRBV27	TGTGCCAGCAGTTTACTCGGGAGCAGCTCCTACGAGCAGTACTTC	CASSLLGSSSYEQYF